What follows are 14 T cell receptor beta chains derived from one specimen sequenced in a study of cytomegalovirus exposure and HLA in healthy donors. PCR primers comprised 60 Vbeta and 13 Jbeta primers. Sequenced by immunoSEQ multiplex PCR; TCRdb stores in-frame clones only, minus some. This repertoire shows more than 150,000 clones, almost 80% found once; its top ten account for roughly an eighth. The sample comprised PBMCs. The receptors stem from a middle-aged man in good health and CMV-seropositive.

The chain links TRBV5-1 to TRBJ2-5; D call uncertain. V was trimmed by 6 bases and J by 3 bases, leaving 6 bases between them. Germline loops: CDR1 SGHRS, CDR2 YFSETQ. This CDR3 region has 11 residues. In DNA, the CDR3 is TGCGCCAGCAAGAGTGAAGAGACCCAGTACTTC. This translates into CASKSEETQYF.

This chain connects TRBV7-3 to TRBJ2-1; 11 nucleotides line up with TRBD2. Germline lookup yields CDR1 SGHTA and CDR2 FQGTGA. J lost 4 bases, V lost 8 bases, and 1 base had no gene match. The CDR3 spans 13 residues. The CDR3, as DNA: TGTGCCAGCCTAGCGGGGGGATACAATGAGCAGTTCTTC. Protein product: CASLAGGYNEQFF. The full variable domain, its missing parts supplied by reference TRBV7-3 and TRBJ2-1, is GAGVSQTPSNKVTEKGKYVELRCDPISGHTALYWYRQSLGQGPEFLIYFQGTGAADDSGLPNDRFFAVRPEGSVSTLKIQRTERGDSAVYLCASLAGGYNEQFFGPGTRLTVL.

The V call is TRBV29-1, the J call TRBJ2-3; no reliable D call. The germline V gene encodes CDR1 SQVTM and CDR2 ANQGSEA. V lost 2 bases to trimming and J lost 1 base, with 13 bases between them. The CDR3 length is 15 residues. This CDR3 is CSVENLGWGTDTQYF. In DNA, the CDR3 is TGCAGCGTTGAAAACCTGGGCTGGGGCACAGATACGCAGTATTTT.

This clone turned up a few times. The chain links TRBV10-3 to TRBJ2-5, with D tentatively TRBD1 (5 bases). The J call is in doubt because the DNA end fits TRBJ2-7 better. The germline V gene encodes CDR1 ENHRY and CDR2 SYGVKD. CDR3 size: 14 residues. The CDR3 nucleotides read TGTGCCATCAGTGGAGGTTCCACAGGCCACGAGCAGTACTTC. It encodes CAISGGSTGHEQYF.

The chain recombines TRBV9 with TRBJ2-3; D perhaps matches TRBD1 (6 bases). V dropped 0 bases and J dropped 1 base, with 12 bases sitting between them. The germline V gene has CDR1 SGDLS and CDR2 YYNGEE. The CDR3 sequence is 16 residues long. CDR3 loop: CASSVEGDTRTDTQYF. In nucleotides, the CDR3 is TGTGCCAGCAGCGTAGAGGGGGACACCCGCACAGATACGCAGTATTTT.

As regards this clone: Other DNA sequences from this sample encode an identical CDR3 as well. V and J are TRBV7-8 and TRBJ1-3; no reliable D call. V dropped 1 base and J dropped 0 bases, with 4 bases sitting between them. Germline CDR1 and CDR2: SGHVS and FQNEAQ. The CDR3 loop spans 14 amino acids. The CDR3 sequence is CASSLGVSGNTIYF. The CDR3 bases are TGTGCCAGCAGCTTAGGCGTCTCTGGAAACACCATATATTTT. Full variable domain (rest looked up from reference TRBV7-8 and TRBJ1-3): GAGVSQSPRYKVAKRGQDVALRCDPISGHVSLFWYQQALGQGPEFLTYFQNEAQLDKSGLPSDRFFAERPEGSVSTLKIQRTQQEDSAVYLCASSLGVSGNTIYFGEGSWLTVV.

V usage is TRBV5-6 and J usage is TRBJ2-7; 8 bases align to TRBD1. The germline V gene has CDR1 SGHDT and CDR2 YYEEEE. With 3 bases clipped from V and 3 bases from J, the junction kept 2 bases outside the gene matches. The CDR3 is 13 residues long. The CDR3 nucleotides are TGTGCCAGCAGCTCAGGGGGCGGCTACGAGCAGTACGTC. This codes for CASSSGGGYEQYV.

This chain joins TRBV15 and TRBJ1-5; D remains ambiguous. Germline CDR1 and CDR2: LNHNV and YYDKDF (reference sequence). CDR3 length: 15 residues. Trimming stripped 5 bases from V and 4 bases from J, with 15 bases between. The CDR3 region is CATSPERAGNQPQHF. CDR3 in DNA: TGTGCCACCAGCCCAGAGAGGGCGGGGAATCAGCCCCAGCATTTT.

On this clone: The same CDR3 can be traced to other DNA sequences in this sample. V gene TRBV28 combines with J gene TRBJ1-5; D call uncertain. V was cut by 2 bases and J by 1 base, with 6 bases left in between. The CDR3 sequence is 14 residues long. Germline V gene lookup returns CDR1 MDHEN and CDR2 SYDVKM. CDR3 amino acids: CASSLGQSNQPQHF. The CDR3 nucleotides read TGTGCCAGCAGTTTAGGGCAGAGCAATCAGCCCCAGCATTTT.

This clone showed up just once. The V call is TRBV13, the J call TRBJ2-7; the D gene is possibly TRBD1 (5 bases). V lost 2 bases and J 3 bases, leaving 11 bases between the germline ends. The CDR3 has 14 amino acids. Germline V gene lookup returns CDR1 PRHDT and CDR2 FYEKMQ (reference sequence). The CDR3 here is CASSLIQEDYEQYF. In DNA, the CDR3 is TGTGCCAGCAGCTTAATACAGGAAGACTACGAGCAGTACTTC.

This clone was recorded at least ten times. The V call is TRBV25-1, the J call TRBJ1-6; D not resolved. The germline V gene has CDR1 MGHDK and CDR2 SYGVNS. V dropped 3 bases and J dropped 5 bases, with 8 bases sitting between them. This CDR3 is 14 amino acids long. The CDR3 sequence is CASSEGQDNSPLHF. Written as DNA, the CDR3 is TGTGCCAGCAGTGAGGGCCAGGATAATTCACCCCTCCACTTT.

This clone appeared a single time. The rearrangement uses TRBV2 and TRBJ1-5; 7 bases are shared with TRBD1. The CDR3 length is 15 residues. The J segment lost 0 bases and the V segment lost 6 bases, leaving 5 bases of the junction unmatched. Germline CDR1 and CDR2: SNHLY and FYNNEI. The CDR3 here is CASSLGTASNQPQHF. The CDR3 nucleotides are TGTGCCAGCAGCCTAGGGACAGCTAGCAATCAGCCCCAGCATTTT.

The sample holds one count of this clone. The chain couples TRBV4-3 to TRBJ2-2; D is possibly TRBD2 (5 bases). Germline V gene lookup returns CDR1 LGHNA and CDR2 YSLEER. Deletions cut 0 bases from V and 4 bases from J, with 9 bases between. There are 15 residues in the CDR3. This CDR3 is CASSQDPGFTGELFF. The CDR3 nucleotides are TGCGCCAGCAGCCAAGATCCGGGGTTCACCGGGGAGCTGTTTTTT.

This clone occurred once. For the CDR3, the DNA is TGCAGCGTTGAAGTAGCGGGGAGGTCCTACGAGCAGTACTTC. As protein: CSVEVAGRSYEQYF. The rearrangement uses TRBV29-1 and TRBJ2-7; 8 bases line up with TRBD2. Germline V gene sequence: CDR1 SQVTM, CDR2 ANQGSEA. Losses at the gene ends were 1 base for V and 1 base for J; bases not matched to a gene: 3. The CDR3 runs 14 residues.